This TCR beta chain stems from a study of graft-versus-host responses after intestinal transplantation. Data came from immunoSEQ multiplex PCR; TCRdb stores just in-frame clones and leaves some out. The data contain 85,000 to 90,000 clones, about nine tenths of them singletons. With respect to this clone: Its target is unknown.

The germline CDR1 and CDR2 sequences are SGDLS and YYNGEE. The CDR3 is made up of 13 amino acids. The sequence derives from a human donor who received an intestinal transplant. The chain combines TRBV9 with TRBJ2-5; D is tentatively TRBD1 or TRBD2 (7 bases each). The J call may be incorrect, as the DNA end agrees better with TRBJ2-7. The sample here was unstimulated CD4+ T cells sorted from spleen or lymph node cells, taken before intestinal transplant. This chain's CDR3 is CASSVTRGGEQYF. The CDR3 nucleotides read TGTGCCAGCAGCGTAACCAGGGGGGGCGAGCAGTACTTC.